Listed below are T cell receptor beta chains from one sample, sequenced in a study of neurological immune-mediated disorders. TCRdb itself ran the 5' RACE reads through MiXCR, one entry per CDR3 protein. The top ten clones hold more than 4% of a sample with about 44,000 distinct CDR3 sequences, 20% to 25% of them seen once. Source material: PBMCs. The receptors here all came from a man between 60 and 70 years old with HTLV-1-associated myelopathy (HAM/TSP). CDR3s include the opening cysteine and the closing phenylalanine or tryptophan. The order of the fields is V gene, D gene, clone size, J gene, CDR3 DNA, CDR3 protein. D genes are given only for firm matches. For some rows the clone size is stated as once, few or many, or as a class when expanded; others skip it.

TRBV28	.	many	TRBJ1-5	TGTGCCAGCAGTCTCCCCGGGACAACCCTAAGCAATCAGCCCCAGCATTTT	CASSLPGTTLSNQPQHF
TRBV3-1	TRBD1	many	TRBJ2-3	TGTGCCAGCAGCCAGGGACAGCTCCGTAGCACAGATACGCAGTATTTT	CASSQGQLRSTDTQYF
TRBV7-9	.	many	TRBJ2-7	TGTGCCAGCAGCGATGGACTGGAACCTTACGAGCAGTACTTC	CASSDGLEPYEQYF
TRBV30	TRBD2	.	TRBJ2-5	TGTGCCTGGAGTGAGGCTAGCGGGAGGGCGATCCAAGAGACCCAGTACTTC	CAWSEASGRAIQETQYF
TRBV6-2/TRBV6-3	.	.	TRBJ1-5	TGTGCCAGCAGTTACGTGGGGGGCAATCAGCCCCAGCATTTT	CASSYVGGNQPQHF
TRBV5-6	TRBD2	many	TRBJ2-1	TGTGCCAGCAGCTTTGGGACTAGCGGGCCTCCCTACAATGAGCAGTTCTTC	CASSFGTSGPPYNEQFF
TRBV3-1	.	.	TRBJ2-1	TGTGCCAGCAGCGCCAGGGGCGGAAGCGGCGAGCAGTTCTTC	CASSARGGSGEQFF
TRBV7-2	TRBD2	many	TRBJ2-1	TGTGCCAGCAGCGAGGGACTAGCGGTCCCGCCGTTCTTC	CASSEGLAVPPFF
TRBV28	.	many	TRBJ2-7	TGTGCCAGCAGTCCCAAGTACGAGCAGTACTTC	CASSPKYEQYF
TRBV20-1	.	many	TRBJ1-2	TGCAGTGCTGATAGAGCTAACTATGGCTACACCTTC	CSADRANYGYTF
TRBV10-3	.	many	TRBJ2-3	TGTGCCATCAGCGGGGCTAGCACAGATACGCAGTATTTT	CAISGASTDTQYF
TRBV9	TRBD2	many	TRBJ2-5	TGTGCCAGCAGCCGCCGACTAGCGGGAAAAGAGACCCAGTACTTC	CASSRRLAGKETQYF
TRBV10-3	.	many	TRBJ1-1	TGTGCCATCAGTGAGTCACAGGGAGAAGCTTTCTTT	CAISESQGEAFF
TRBV19	TRBD2	.	TRBJ2-1	TGTGCCAGTAGCACAACTAGCGGGACCAGGAACCATGAGCAGTTCTTC	CASSTTSGTRNHEQFF
TRBV18	.	.	TRBJ2-5	TGTGCCAGCTCACCTCGGACAAGGCAAGAGACCCAGTACTTC	CASSPRTRQETQYF
TRBV3-1	TRBD1	many	TRBJ1-1	TGTGCCAGCAGCCCCAGGGGGCTGGGAGCTTTCTTT	CASSPRGLGAFF
TRBV5-6	.	once	TRBJ2-2	TGTGCCAGCAGCTGGGGGTCGGAGACCGGGGAGCTGTTTTTT	CASSWGSETGELFF
TRBV6-1	TRBD2	many	TRBJ2-1	TGTGCCAGCAGTGAAGGAGGGCAAGCGGGAGGGGATAATGAGCAGTTCTTC	CASSEGGQAGGDNEQFF
TRBV28	.	.	TRBJ1-1	TGTGCCAGCAGTTTTACAGGGAGGATTAGGGCTGAAGCTTTCTTT	CASSFTGRIRAEAFF
TRBV20-1	.	many	TRBJ1-1	TGCAGTGCGACGCCCGGGACGGCGAACACTGAAGCTTTCTTT	CSATPGTANTEAFF
TRBV12-3/TRBV12-4	.	medium-sized	TRBJ2-7	TGTGCCAGCTCCCCGGGGGCCAACGAGCAGTACTTC	CASSPGANEQYF
TRBV12-3/TRBV12-4	.	few	TRBJ2-1	TGTGCCAGCAGTCCTGACGTTAGCTCCTACAATGAGCAGTTCTTC	CASSPDVSSYNEQFF
TRBV24-1	.	many	TRBJ1-5	TGTGCCACCAGTGATCGCTACCAAAGGGGGGATTCCAATCAGCCCCAGCATTTT	CATSDRYQRGDSNQPQHF